This T cell receptor (beta chain) is drawn from a study of T-cell reconstitution after alpha-beta-depleted transplantation in children. Losses at the gene ends were 1 base for V and 4 bases for J; bases not matched to a gene: 11. Germline V gene sequence: CDR1 SEHNR, CDR2 FQNEAQ (reference sequence). The CDR3 runs 17 residues. Unique molecular identifiers were incorporated when the TCRbeta library was constructed. TCRdb redid the calling of the PCR reads with MiXCR, one entry per CDR3 protein. The profile shows hundreds of thousands of distinct CDR3 sequences, 20% to 30% of them singletons. Sequencing was performed on PBMCs, mostly from graft donor cells, taken 360 days after TCRalphabeta/CD19-depleted stem cell transplant. The V call is TRBV7-9, the J call TRBJ2-3; the match to TRBD1 covers 7 bases. The TCR sequence derives from a female patient aged 2-9 years who had a stem cell transplant for congenital amegakaryocytic thrombocytopenia, so the T cells may come from the graft donor. This CDR3 reads CASSLGTGEIAADTQYF. CDR3 nucleotide sequence: TGTGCCAGCAGCTTAGGAACAGGGGAAATCGCGGCAGATACGCAGTATTTT.